The source of this TCR beta chain is a study of T-cell memory formation after mild COVID-19. The overall study: Largely donor-specific sequence clusters came from a couple of donors.

General study results and limits: Among clones contracting day 15 to 85, CD4/CD8 was balanced, whereas later expanders leaned CD4+. Cross-reactive memory apparently joined, as some responding clones appeared in pre-infection memory.

The V gene's germline CDR1 is DFQATT and CDR2 SNEGSKA (reference sequence). The CDR3 length is 13 residues. The V end lost 3 bases, the J end lost 2 bases, and 11 bases lay between the germline ends. Each CDR3 protein gets one entry after TCRdb re-called the 5' RACE reads with MiXCR. The sample includes hundreds of thousands of distinct CDR3 sequences, about 20% of them seen just once. Comments on this clonotype: Its antigen is as yet unknown.

The chain is built from TRBV20-1 and TRBJ2-7, with D possibly being TRBD2 (6 bases). Sequencing input: PBMCs or a T cell subset sorted from them (not recorded which). The TCR sequence derives from an adult woman who had mild COVID-19 (a few samples of this study predate the infection). Cell type and time point are not known. CDR3 bases: TGCAGTGCTAGTAGGGACTCAACCTACGAGCAGTACTTC. Protein sequence: CSASRDSTYEQYF.